Each of the 23 T cell receptor beta chains below was sequenced from the same sample in a study of radiation and T cells in renal cell carcinoma. Time point described: baseline pretreatment blood. Treatment specified: 15 Gy SBRT to primary tumor, nephrectomy 4 weeks later. Assay: immunoSEQ multiplex PCR; the TCRdb copy retains only in-frame clones and omits some. The sample consists of 150,000 or so clones, 88% of them appearing once. Sample: blood, taken from a patient whose treatment included radiotherapy and nephrectomy. These TCRs come from an older woman with renal cell carcinoma.

The V gene is TRBV28, the J gene TRBJ2-5; 10 positions agree with TRBD2. Germline V gene data show CDR1 as MDHEN and CDR2 as SYDVKM. The CDR3 has 15 residues. After removal of 6 bases from V and 5 bases from J, the junction contained 9 bases not matched to a gene. The DNA of the CDR3 is TGTGCCAGCAGCGCCAGCGGGGGGGCCTGGGAGACCCAGTACTTC. This translates into CASSASGGAWETQYF.

The chain couples TRBV6-5 to TRBJ1-1; no firm D call. From germline, CDR1 is MNHEY and CDR2 SVGAGI. Trimming took 7 bases from V and 0 from J, leaving 9 bases between them. This CDR3 has 13 amino acids. CDR3 protein: CASTGNLNTEAFF. DNA for the CDR3: TGTGCCAGCACAGGAAACCTGAACACTGAAGCTTTCTTT.

CDR3 protein: CASSVGWGNQETQYF. As DNA, the CDR3 is TGTGCCAGCAGCGTAGGCTGGGGAAATCAAGAGACCCAGTACTTC. The V gene is TRBV9, the J gene TRBJ2-5; D uncertain. The germline V gene encodes CDR1 SGDLS and CDR2 YYNGEE. V lost 0 bases, J lost 2 bases, and 11 bases lay in between. The CDR3 length is 15 residues.

This chain joins TRBV6-5 and TRBJ1-5, with unresolved D. CDR3 length: 15 amino acids. Trimming shortened V by 6 bases and J by 4 bases, and 16 bases separated the two germline ends. The V gene's germline CDR1 is MNHEY and CDR2 SVGAGI. This CDR3 reads CASSLLAGFNQPQHF. The CDR3 DNA sequence: TGTGCCAGCAGCCTCCTGGCCGGCTTTAATCAGCCCCAGCATTTT.

This chain connects TRBV5-1 to TRBJ2-5; 8 positions match TRBD1. The CDR3 covers 15 residues. Germline-derived CDR1 and CDR2 are SGHRS and YFSETQ. With V trimmed by 4 bases and J by 3 bases, 8 bases remained unmatched. The DNA of the CDR3 is TGCGCCAGCAGCCGGGCAGGGGGCGGGAAAGAGACCCAGTACTTC. Translating gives CASSRAGGGKETQYF. Full variable domain (remainder filled in from reference TRBV5-1 and TRBJ2-5): KAGVTQTPRYLIKTRGQQVTLSCSPISGHRSVSWYQQTPGQGLQFLFEYFSETQRNKGNFPGRFSGRQFSNSRSEMNVSTLELGDSALYLCASSRAGGGKETQYFGPGTRLLVL.

The chain recombines TRBV6-6 with TRBJ1-1, with 8 bases identical to TRBD1. Germline lookup yields CDR1 MNHNY and CDR2 SVGAGI (reference sequence). After removal of 2 bases from V and 3 bases from J, the junction contained 8 bases not matched to a gene. CDR3 length equals 16 residues. The CDR3 region has the DNA TGTGCCAGCAGTTACCCCATACAGGGGGTAGACACTGAAGCTTTCTTT. Translated: CASSYPIQGVDTEAFF.

The V and J genes are TRBV25-1 and TRBJ1-1, with TRBD1 identical over 8 bases. The V gene end was trimmed by 0 bases and the J gene end by 7 bases; junction bases not matched to a gene: 10. The CDR3 sequence is 16 residues long. Germline V lookup: CDR1 MGHDK, CDR2 SYGVNS. The CDR3 loop is CASSEYKGPDRDEAFF. The CDR3 bases are TGTGCCAGCAGTGAATATAAAGGACCGGACAGGGATGAAGCTTTCTTT.

This clone was observed a single time. The gene calls are TRBV19 and TRBJ1-1, with unresolved D. Per the germline V gene, CDR1 is LNHDA and CDR2 is SQIVND (reference sequence). Trimming pared 1 base from V and 1 base from J, leaving 10 bases between. The CDR3 covers 15 residues. CDR3 bases: TGTGCCAGTAGTATAGCGGGCAAGGGGAACACTGAAGCTTTCTTT. Encoded protein: CASSIAGKGNTEAFF.

Only a few counts were recorded for this clone. The chain employs TRBV20-1 and TRBJ1-1; D not resolved. CDR1 DFQATT and CDR2 SNEGSKA come from the germline V gene (reference sequence). The V end was cut by 4 bases, the J end by 5 bases, with 8 bases between. The CDR3 spans 11 residues. CDR3 protein: CSANEWTEAFF. The DNA for the CDR3 is TGCAGTGCTAATGAGTGGACTGAAGCTTTCTTT.

The chain combines TRBV6-6 with TRBJ2-1; the D gene is possibly TRBD1 (5 bases). V gave up 0 bases and J gave up 6 bases, with 9 bases separating them. The CDR3 runs 14 residues. CDR1 and CDR2 (germline): MNHNY, SVGAGI (reference sequence). DNA for the CDR3: TGTGCCAGCAGTTACTCGGACACACCCAATGAGCAGTTCTTC. Translating gives CASSYSDTPNEQFF.

This clone has only a few counts. The chain is built from TRBV9 and TRBJ2-3; perhaps TRBD2 as D (6 bases). The CDR3 extends over 16 amino acids. V lost 2 bases and J 1 base, leaving 14 bases between the germline ends. Germline CDR1 and CDR2: SGDLS and YYNGEE. The CDR3 DNA sequence: TGTGCCAGCAGCGTTGGTCGACTAGTTGGCACAGATACGCAGTATTTT. It is translated as CASSVGRLVGTDTQYF.

The V call is TRBV6-4, the J call TRBJ1-1, with D unclear. CDR1 is MRHNA and CDR2 is SNTAGT in the germline V gene. The CDR3 consists of 11 residues. V lost 0 bases and J lost 11, with 7 bases in between. The CDR3 sequence is CASSDSSAAFF. As DNA, the CDR3 is TGTGCCAGCAGTGACTCGTCCGCGGCTTTCTTT.

The J gene is TRBJ2-7, the V gene TRBV11-3, with D maybe TRBD1 (5 bases). This CDR3 is built from 12 residues. Trimming shortened V by 6 bases and J by 1 base, and 7 bases separated the two germline ends. From germline, CDR1 is SGHNT and CDR2 YENEEA. The chain's CDR3 is CASRTGSYEQYF. The CDR3 region has the DNA TGTGCCAGCAGAACAGGTTCCTACGAGCAGTACTTC.

The chain couples TRBV5-4 to TRBJ1-6, with a possible D match to TRBD1 (6 bases). Germline V lookup: CDR1 SGHNT, CDR2 YYREEE (reference sequence). The CDR3 loop spans 15 amino acids. The V end was cut by 2 bases, the J end by 5 bases, with 11 bases between. Written as DNA, the CDR3 is TGTGCCAGCAGCTTTTATGACAGGAATAATTCACCCCTCCACTTT. Translated, it gives CASSFYDRNNSPLHF.

The chain links TRBV19 to TRBJ1-1; D gene ambiguous. Germline assignment: CDR1 LNHDA and CDR2 SQIVND (reference sequence). The CDR3 loop spans 15 amino acids. The V end lost 3 bases, the J end lost 1 base, and 12 bases lay between the germline ends. CDR3 region: CASSIAISGNTEAFF. CDR3 DNA sequence: TGTGCCAGTAGTATCGCCATATCAGGGAACACTGAAGCTTTCTTT.

The V gene is TRBV30, the J gene TRBJ2-2; 8 bases agree with TRBD1. Germline loops: CDR1 GTSNPN, CDR2 SVGIG (reference sequence). The J segment lost 0 bases and the V segment lost 0 bases, leaving 6 bases of the junction unmatched. CDR3 length: 17 amino acids. CDR3 nucleotide sequence: TGTGCCTGGAGTGTACGGGCAGGGGGCGCGAACACCGGGGAGCTGTTTTTT. This gives the protein CAWSVRAGGANTGELFF. Combining the CDR3 with reference TRBV30 and TRBJ2-2 gives the whole variable domain SQTIHQWPATLVQPVGSPLSLECTVEGTSNPNLYWYRQAAGRGLQLLFYSVGIGQISSEVPQNLSASRPQDRQFILSSKKLLLSDSGFYLCAWSVRAGGANTGELFFGEGSRLTVL.

The chain links TRBV19 to TRBJ2-1, with TRBD2 matching 10 bases. Germline CDR1 is LNHDA and CDR2 is SQIVND (reference sequence). The ends lost 6 bases at V and 9 bases at J; junction bases unmatched: 14. The CDR3 has 16 amino acids. CDR3 DNA: TGTGCCAGTAGGTTATTGGGAGCGGGGGGGCCAGGTGAGCAGTTCTTC. This translates into CASRLLGAGGPGEQFF.

The V call is TRBV9, the J call TRBJ1-4; D not resolved. The germline V gene has CDR1 SGDLS and CDR2 YYNGEE. The length of the CDR3 is 15 residues. Trimming took off 0 bases at V and 7 bases at J, with 13 bases between the two ends. The CDR3 region is CASSVVEGKSEKLFF. The CDR3, as DNA: TGTGCCAGCAGCGTAGTAGAGGGTAAAAGTGAAAAACTGTTTTTT.

This clone showed up just a few times. The rearrangement links TRBV2 to TRBJ2-5; D is undetermined. Germline lookup yields CDR1 SNHLY and CDR2 FYNNEI. The CDR3 spans 12 residues. Trimming pared 4 bases from V and 5 bases from J, leaving 8 bases between. The CDR3 loop reads CASSAVGETQYF. CDR3 bases: TGTGCCAGCAGTGCCGTGGGGGAGACCCAGTACTTC.

V usage is TRBV2 and J usage is TRBJ2-5; D is perhaps TRBD2 (6 bases). CDR1 is SNHLY, CDR2 FYNNEI, per germline. V shed 6 bases and J shed 4 bases, with 15 bases lying between them. CDR3 size: 14 residues. The CDR3 spells CASRRGGAGETQYF. As DNA, the CDR3 is TGTGCCAGCAGGCGAGGCGGGGCCGGAGAGACCCAGTACTTC. Supplemented by reference TRBV2 and TRBJ2-5, the full variable domain reads EPEVTQTPSHQVTQMGQEVILRCVPISNHLYFYWYRQILGQKVEFLVSFYNNEISEKSEIFDDQFSVERPDGSNFTLKIRSTKLEDSAMYFCASRRGGAGETQYFGPGTRLLVL.

This clone has only one observation. V gene TRBV5-4 combines with J gene TRBJ1-2; 8 bases are a match to TRBD1. The V gene end was trimmed by 3 bases and the J gene end by 5 bases; junction bases not matched to a gene: 9. The CDR3 is 15 residues long. Germline values: CDR1 SGHNT, CDR2 YYREEE (reference sequence). The CDR3 is CASSSPGQGEYGYTF. Here the CDR3 DNA reads TGTGCCAGCAGCTCCCCAGGACAGGGAGAGTATGGCTACACCTTC.

The chain couples TRBV9 to TRBJ2-3, with D possibly being TRBD2 (5 bases). There are 13 residues in the CDR3. The V end was cut by 7 bases, the J end by 0 bases, with 9 bases between. Germline assignment: CDR1 SGDLS and CDR2 YYNGEE. The chain's CDR3 is CASGSGSTDTQYF. In DNA form, the CDR3 reads TGTGCCAGCGGATCGGGAAGCACAGATACGCAGTATTTT.

The rearrangement links TRBV20-1 to TRBJ1-1; D gene unclear. Trimming left V 4 bases short and J 1 base short, with 4 bases between. CDR1 and CDR2 (germline): DFQATT, SNEGSKA (reference sequence). This CDR3 region has 11 residues. The CDR3 region has the DNA TGCAGTGCTAACCCGAACACTGAAGCTTTCTTT. This codes for CSANPNTEAFF.